Shown below are 28 T cell receptor beta chains from a single sample sequenced in a study of control samples from healthy donors and cancer patients. The repertoire was sequenced with immunoSEQ multiplex PCR; TCRdb's copy has only in-frame clones and lacks some. The repertoire includes about 83,000 clones, about nine tenths of them detected once, and approximately 16% sits in the top ten. Sample: blood. These receptor sequences come from a man in his fifties in good health.

The chain's CDR3 is CASSASQGDSGNTIYF. Written as DNA, the CDR3 is TGTGCCAGCAGCGCCTCACAGGGAGACTCTGGAAACACCATATATTTT. This sequence joins TRBV9 and TRBJ1-3; D perhaps matches TRBD1 (6 bases). Germline V CDR1 and CDR2: SGDLS, YYNGEE. CDR3 size: 16 residues. Trimming left V 3 bases short and J 0 bases short, with 13 bases between.

V usage is TRBV2 and J usage is TRBJ1-2, with a tentative D call TRBD1 (5 bases). The CDR3 is 13 amino acids. Germline values: CDR1 SNHLY, CDR2 FYNNEI. The ends were cut back, 6 bases at V and 5 bases at J, with 13 bases in the middle. The CDR3 loop is CASRDTGEYGYTF. DNA of the CDR3: TGTGCCAGCAGGGACACAGGAGAGTATGGCTACACCTTC.

This chain's CDR3 is CASSINRSRGRGNEQFF. CDR3 sequence (DNA): TGTGCCAGTAGTATCAATCGGTCACGGGGCCGTGGAAATGAGCAGTTCTTC. The chain is built from TRBV19 and TRBJ2-1; D may correspond to TRBD1 or TRBD2 (5 bases each). The CDR3 covers 17 residues. Trimming cost V 3 bases and J 7 bases, with 22 bases left between them. Germline V gene sequence: CDR1 LNHDA, CDR2 SQIVND (reference sequence).

CDR3 DNA: TGTGCCAGCAGCTTGTATTCAGATACGCAGTATTTT. It encodes CASSLYSDTQYF. The V call is TRBV5-5, the J call TRBJ2-3, with D unresolved. Trimming pared 1 base from V and 4 bases from J, leaving 4 bases between. Germline values: CDR1 SGHKS, CDR2 YYEKEE (reference sequence). The CDR3 contains 12 residues.

The chain couples TRBV6-5 to TRBJ2-7, with D unresolved. In germline, CDR1 is MNHEY, CDR2 SVGAGI. Trimming stripped 0 bases from V and 7 bases from J, with 10 bases between. This CDR3 has 13 residues. The CDR3 DNA reads TGTGCCAGCAGTTACTCGAATTGGGGAGAGCAGTACTTC. Its translation: CASSYSNWGEQYF.

For the CDR3, the DNA is TGTGCCAGCAGCGTAGGAGCGGGGGGGAAGGAGACCCAGTACTTC. This codes for CASSVGAGGKETQYF. The chain uses TRBV9 and TRBJ2-5, with 10 bases aligning to TRBD2. The CDR3 length is 15 residues. The germline V gene encodes CDR1 SGDLS and CDR2 YYNGEE. V was pared by 0 bases and J by 5 bases, with 4 bases of the junction left unmatched.

The chain employs TRBV18 and TRBJ1-1; 9 bases are a match to TRBD1. Germline V gene data show CDR1 as KGHSH and CDR2 as LQKENI. The CDR3 is 14 residues long. Trimming cost V 5 bases and J 1 base; bases outside gene matches: 2. CDR3 sequence reads: CASSGQGSNTEAFF. DNA of the CDR3: TGTGCCAGCTCAGGACAGGGGTCGAACACTGAAGCTTTCTTT.

CDR3 nucleotides: TGTGCCAGCAGCTTGGAGGGCAGTTTGAACACTGAAGCTTTCTTT. This sequence encodes CASSLEGSLNTEAFF. V is TRBV5-4 and J is TRBJ1-1, with D unresolved. Trimming took off 0 bases at V and 0 bases at J, with 9 bases between the two ends. Germline V gene sequence: CDR1 SGHNT, CDR2 YYREEE (reference sequence). The CDR3 has 15 amino acids.

This chain connects TRBV4-1 to TRBJ1-3, with D hard to call. Trimming removed 3 bases at V and 3 bases at J, with 15 bases between. The CDR3 length is 16 residues. Germline V CDR1 and CDR2: MGHRA, YSYEKL. CDR3 amino acids: CASSHTLGDLGNTIYF. The CDR3 nucleotides are TGCGCCAGCAGCCACACCCTCGGGGATCTTGGAAACACCATATATTTT.

The J gene is TRBJ1-1, the V gene TRBV12-5; no clear D. V gave up 0 bases and J gave up 5 bases, with 10 bases separating them. This CDR3 spans 14 amino acids. Germline CDR1 is LGHNT and CDR2 is FRNRAP. The CDR3 coding sequence is TGTGCTAGTGGTTTGGTTGCGAGCAGGACTGAAGCTTTCTTT. This codes for CASGLVASRTEAFF. The full variable domain, rest sourced from reference TRBV12-5 and TRBJ1-1, is DARVTQTPRHKVTEMGQEVTMRCQPILGHNTVFWYRQTMMQGLELLAYFRNRAPLDDSGMPKDRFSAEMPDATLATLKIQPSEPRDSAVYFCASGLVASRTEAFFGQGTRLTVV.

This rearrangement joins TRBV7-9 to TRBJ1-1; D perhaps matches TRBD1 (6 bases). CDR1 and CDR2 (germline): SEHNR, FQNEAQ (reference sequence). This CDR3 spans 14 amino acids. V was shortened by 5 bases and J by 4 bases, with 14 bases between the two germline ends. This CDR3 reads CASSPVARGTEAFF. DNA of the CDR3: TGTGCCAGCAGCCCCGTTGCCAGGGGCACTGAAGCTTTCTTT. Together with reference TRBV7-9 and TRBJ1-1, the CDR3 gives the full variable domain: DTGVSQNPRHKITKRGQNVTFRCDPISEHNRLYWYRQTLGQGPEFLTYFQNEAQLEKSRLLSDRFSAERPKGSFSTLEIQRTEQGDSAMYLCASSPVARGTEAFFGQGTRLTVV.

The chain combines TRBV10-2 with TRBJ1-1; D not resolved. The CDR3 is made up of 13 amino acids. Trimming removed 4 bases at V and 6 bases at J, with 12 bases between. Germline assignment: CDR1 WSHSY and CDR2 SAAADI. The DNA of the CDR3 is TGCGCCAGCAGTGCCCTGGTCGTCGCTGAAGCTTTCTTT. Its protein product is CASSALVVAEAFF.

V and J are TRBV30 and TRBJ1-6; D perhaps matches TRBD1 (5 bases). The V end lost 0 bases, the J end lost 10 bases, and 22 bases lay between the germline ends. This CDR3 comprises 17 residues. Germline V gene sequence: CDR1 GTSNPN, CDR2 SVGIG (reference sequence). DNA of the CDR3: TGTGCCTGGAGTGTACCGGGTTCGGGGGAACATGGATCACCCCTCCACTTT. Amino acid sequence: CAWSVPGSGEHGSPLHF.

This chain joins TRBV19 and TRBJ1-6; perhaps TRBD1 as D (5 bases). Germline assignment: CDR1 LNHDA and CDR2 SQIVND (reference sequence). The length of the CDR3 is 14 residues. V was cut by 7 bases and J by 5 bases, with 12 bases left in between. The CDR3 region is CASKSRVDNSPLHF. CDR3 sequence (DNA): TGTGCCAGTAAGAGCAGGGTTGATAATTCACCCCTCCACTTT.

The CDR3 nucleotides read TGCAGCGTGTTTTCCGGAGATACGCAGTATTTT. Translating it yields CSVFSGDTQYF. The chain employs TRBV29-1 and TRBJ2-3; D gene ambiguous. With 6 bases removed from V and 5 bases from J, the gap between germline ends came to 9 bases. From germline, CDR1 is SQVTM and CDR2 ANQGSEA. This CDR3 contains 11 residues.

This clone has just one count. The chain recombines TRBV29-1 with TRBJ2-2, with D hard to call. There are 11 residues in the CDR3. The germline V gene has CDR1 SQVTM and CDR2 ANQGSEA. V was cut by 2 bases and J by 6 bases, with 4 bases left in between. CDR3 sequence (DNA): TGCAGCGTTGAATGGTCCGGGGAGCTGTTTTTT. This translates into CSVEWSGELFF.

The rearrangement joins TRBV21-1 to TRBJ1-1. TRBV21-1 is a listed pseudogene. CDR3 length: 16 residues. CDR3 nucleotide sequence: TGTGCCAGCAACAAAGGCGGGGGAGGCGCGAACACTGAAGCTTTCTTT. Amino acid sequence: CASNKGGGGANTEAFF.

The chain recombines TRBV3-1 (or the pseudogene TRBV3-2) with TRBJ1-6; TRBD1 matches 7 bases. Unmatched junction bases numbered 8, after V lost 4 bases and J lost 8 bases. The CDR3 has 15 amino acids. Germline CDR1 and CDR2: LGHDT and YNNKEL (reference sequence). The CDR3 loop is CASSLSEGAYSPLHF. The CDR3 nucleotides are TGTGCCAGCAGCCTCAGTGAGGGGGCATATTCACCCCTCCACTTT.

V gene TRBV30 combines with J gene TRBJ1-4; possibly TRBD1 for D (5 bases). CDR3 length: 14 amino acids. Trimming took off 5 bases at V and 6 bases at J, with 16 bases between the two ends. Germline values: CDR1 GTSNPN, CDR2 SVGIG (reference sequence). CDR3 residues: CAWGGMAHDEKLFF. CDR3 sequence (DNA): TGTGCCTGGGGGGGGATGGCGCATGATGAAAAACTGTTTTTT.

The chain links TRBV10-2 to TRBJ1-1; D remains ambiguous. The CDR3 consists of 13 residues. V lost 7 bases and J 1 base, leaving 10 bases between the germline ends. Per germline, CDR1 WSHSY and CDR2 SAAADI. CDR3 region: CASTSPSNTEAFF. The CDR3 region has the DNA TGCGCCAGCACCTCACCTTCGAACACTGAAGCTTTCTTT.

This chain links TRBV3-1 (or the pseudogene TRBV3-2) with TRBJ1-4; TRBD1 aligns across 9 bases. V lost 2 bases to trimming and J lost 8 bases; unmatched junction nucleotides: 6. The CDR3 loop spans 15 amino acids. The V gene's germline CDR1 is LGHDT and CDR2 YNNKEL (reference sequence). In nucleotides, the CDR3 is TGTGCCAGCAGCCAATTCGGGACAGGGAGCGAAAAACTGTTTTTT. Translating gives CASSQFGTGSEKLFF.

The rearrangement links TRBV2 to TRBJ1-4; TRBD1 might be the D (5 bases). The V end lost 10 bases, the J end lost 8 bases, and 17 bases lay between the germline ends. Looked up from germline, CDR1 is SNHLY and CDR2 is FYNNEI. The CDR3 has 13 amino acids. Written as DNA, the CDR3 is TGTGCCACCAACTCGGGACCTCTAGAAAAACTGTTTTTT. As protein: CATNSGPLEKLFF.

The chain combines TRBV13 with TRBJ2-3; 8 bases agree with TRBD1. Trimming removed 5 bases from V and 6 bases from J; junction bases left unmatched: 10. CDR1 and CDR2 from the germline V gene are PRHDT and FYEKMQ (reference sequence). This CDR3 has 15 amino acids. CDR3 loop: CASSTTQGGEDTQYF. In DNA, the CDR3 is TGTGCCAGCAGCACTACACAGGGGGGAGAGGATACGCAGTATTTT.

The rearrangement links TRBV7-9 to TRBJ1-1; D may be TRBD1 (5 bases). The CDR3 has 14 residues. V gave up 2 bases and J gave up 3 bases, with 10 bases separating them. CDR1 SEHNR and CDR2 FQNEAQ come from the germline V gene (reference sequence). The CDR3 here is CASSLSPTDTEAFF. In DNA form, the CDR3 reads TGTGCCAGCAGCTTATCCCCGACAGACACTGAAGCTTTCTTT.

V usage is TRBV5-1 and J usage is TRBJ2-7; D unclear. V was trimmed by 0 bases and J by 3 bases, leaving 13 bases between them. The CDR3 is 15 amino acids. Germline V lookup: CDR1 SGHRS, CDR2 YFSETQ. In nucleotides, the CDR3 is TGCGCCAGCAGCTTGGGGCGACACATGAACTACGAGCAGTACTTC. This codes for CASSLGRHMNYEQYF.

V is TRBV5-5 and J is TRBJ1-1; TRBD1 matches at 9 bases. The CDR3 consists of 15 residues. Germline V gene sequence: CDR1 SGHKS, CDR2 YYEKEE (reference sequence). The V segment lost 4 bases and the J segment 5 bases; nucleotides outside the gene matches: 9. CDR3 loop: CASSPTGGFMTEAFF. The CDR3 DNA is TGTGCCAGCAGCCCGACAGGGGGGTTTATGACTGAAGCTTTCTTT.

This clone was seen a few times. The chain couples TRBV10-3 to TRBJ1-1, with D unresolved. The CDR3 is 11 residues long. V lost 6 bases to trimming and J lost 1 base, with 3 bases between them. The V gene's germline CDR1 is ENHRY and CDR2 SYGVKD. The CDR3 sequence is CAIRENTEAFF. For the CDR3, the DNA is TGTGCCATCAGGGAGAACACTGAAGCTTTCTTT.

The chain uses TRBV19 and TRBJ1-1, with D maybe TRBD1 (5 bases). The CDR3 has 13 residues. Deletions cut 7 bases from V and 6 bases from J, with 15 bases between. CDR1 LNHDA and CDR2 SQIVND come from the germline V gene (reference sequence). The CDR3 reads CASNPTLGAEAFF. In DNA, the CDR3 is TGTGCCAGTAACCCCACGTTAGGGGCTGAAGCTTTCTTT.